These 29 T cell receptor beta chains were all obtained from the same sample, sequenced in a study of T cells in women clearing cervical HPV infection. The repertoire was sequenced with immunoSEQ multiplex PCR; TCRdb's copy has only in-frame clones and lacks some. This listing includes around 30,000 clones. Sequences were obtained from blood buffy coat. These receptors all stem from a woman between 18 and 70 years old with a cervical HPV16 infection that either progressed to CIN3+ or cleared (not recorded which).

Remarks on this clone: The read terminates 3 residues before the CDR3 end, so the remaining end is supplied by the germline J gene. The genes are TRBV20-1 and TRBJ1-6, with D unresolved. The CDR3 runs 15 residues. Per germline, CDR1 DFQATT and CDR2 SNEGSKA (reference sequence). V dropped 0 bases and J dropped 6 bases, with 12 bases sitting between them. The CDR3 bases that were read are TGCAGTGCTAGAGATAGTAGCGGGAGTAATTCACCC. The encoded protein is CSARDSSGSNSP. The whole CDR3 protein is CSARDSSGSNSPLHF.

Worth noting for this clone: Sequencing ends 3 residues short of the CDR3 end; the germline J gene provides the rest. The chain recombines TRBV12-3 or TRBV12-4 with TRBJ2-3; TRBD2 is a possible D gene (6 bases). The CDR3 runs to 11 residues. CDR3 sequence reads: CASSFREAQYF. The sequenced part of the CDR3 DNA is TGTGCCAGCAGTTTCAGGGAGGCG.

Concerning this clone itself: The read terminates 3 residues before the CDR3 end, so the remaining end is supplied by the germline J gene. The gene calls are TRBV11-2 and TRBJ1-5; TRBD1 matches at 10 bases. CDR3 length: 15 residues. Germline V CDR1 and CDR2: SGHAT, FQNNGV. The V segment lost 5 bases and the J segment 4 bases; nucleotides outside the gene matches: 5. The CDR3 DNA, read in part, is TGTGCCAGCAGCCTTACGGGACAGGGGAATCAGCCC. It specifies CASSLTGQGNQP. The whole CDR3 region reads CASSLTGQGNQPQHF. Supplemented by reference TRBV11-2 and TRBJ1-5, the full variable domain reads EAGVAQSPRYKIIEKRQSVAFWCNPISGHATLYWYQQILGQGPKLLIQFQNNGVVDDSQLPKDRFSAERLKGVDSTLKIQPAKLEDSAVYLCASSLTGQGNQPQHFGDGTRLSIL.

This clone is labeled medium-sized based on frequency. The read halts 3 residues ahead of the CDR3 end, with the missing end drawn from the germline J gene. The same CDR3 can be traced to other DNA sequences in this sample. The chain employs TRBV29-1 and TRBJ2-7, with D tentatively TRBD2 (6 bases). The CDR3 loop spans 13 amino acids. Trimming pared 3 bases from V and 2 bases from J, leaving 11 bases between. Germline CDR1 reads SQVTM; CDR2 reads ANQGSEA. The CDR3 is CSVEGGTTYEQYF. The CDR3 bases that were read are TGCAGCGTTGAGGGGGGTACCACCTACGAG.

As regards this clone: The read halts 3 residues ahead of the CDR3 end, with the missing end drawn from the germline J gene. This rearrangement joins TRBV20-1 to TRBJ1-5; a possible D gene is TRBD1 (5 bases). With 3 bases removed from V and 1 base from J, the gap between germline ends came to 7 bases. This CDR3 is built from 13 residues. The germline V gene has CDR1 DFQATT and CDR2 SNEGSKA (reference sequence). CDR3 region: CSASKGSNQPQHF. CDR3 DNA, as far as it was read: TGCAGTGCTAGCAAGGGGAGCAATCAGCCC.

With respect to this clone: The DNA ends 3 residues before the CDR3 does, and the rest of the CDR3 is filled in from the germline J gene. The V call is TRBV10-3, the J call TRBJ2-5, with 8 bases matching TRBD2. CDR3 length: 12 residues. Trimming at V came to 9 bases and at J to 5 bases, leaving 5 bases not matched to a gene. Per the germline V gene, CDR1 is ENHRY and CDR2 is SYGVKD. The sequenced CDR3 bases are TGTGCCATTTCGGGGGGGGTGGAGACC. Its protein product is CAISGGVET. The entire CDR3 is CAISGGVETQYF.

As for this clone: Sequencing ends 3 residues short of the CDR3 end; the germline J gene provides the rest. This chain connects TRBV18 to TRBJ2-4, with D possibly being TRBD1 (5 bases). Germline lookup yields CDR1 KGHSH and CDR2 LQKENI. The CDR3 spans 15 residues. The covered CDR3 bases are TGTGCCAGCTCCCTCTCGGCAGGGCTTAACTATGGT. Translated: CASSLSAGLNYG. The complete CDR3 sequence is CASSLSAGLNYGQYF.

The sequenced CDR3 bases are TGTGCCAGCAGCCGGACGGGGGTAACTAATGAAAAA. It is translated as CASSRTGVTNEK. The CDR3, in full, reads CASSRTGVTNEKLFF. The V gene is TRBV5-8, the J gene TRBJ1-4; TRBD1 is a possible D gene (5 bases). Read coverage stops 3 residues before the CDR3 terminus; the germline J gene supplies the remainder. Trimming left V 4 bases short and J 1 base short, with 11 bases between. Germline CDR1 is SGHTS and CDR2 is YDEGEE. The CDR3 is made up of 15 amino acids.

CDR3 bases read: TGTGCCAGCAGCCGGAAGTTTACGGGGGGGCCAGCAGATACG. This codes for CASSRKFTGGPADT. The whole CDR3 is CASSRKFTGGPADTQYF. The chain has TRBV7-6 and TRBJ2-3, with 8 positions matching TRBD2. The read ends 3 residues before the CDR3 terminus; that terminus is restored from the germline J gene. CDR1 is SGHVS and CDR2 is FNYEAQ in the germline V gene. The V segment lost 5 bases and the J segment 4 bases; nucleotides outside the gene matches: 14. The CDR3 extends over 17 amino acids.

Comment on this clone: The CDR3 goes on 3 residues after the read ends, and that part is filled in from the germline J gene. The rearrangement joins TRBV5-6 to TRBJ1-2; D might be TRBD1 (5 bases). CDR1 and CDR2 (germline): SGHDT, YYEEEE. The ends were cut back, 0 bases at V and 3 bases at J, with 9 bases in the middle. The CDR3 is made up of 14 amino acids. The chain's CDR3 is CASSLGRGYYGYTF. The covered CDR3 bases are TGTGCCAGCAGCTTGGGGCGGGGGTACTATGGC.

For this clone: The sequenced fragment ends 3 residues before the CDR3 boundary, so the rest is inferred from the germline J gene. The chain employs TRBV5-1 and TRBJ2-1, with a weak D call TRBD2 (6 bases). Trimming took off 0 bases at V and 4 bases at J, with 14 bases between the two ends. Germline V lookup: CDR1 SGHRS, CDR2 YFSETQ. This CDR3 spans 16 amino acids. The sequenced CDR3 bases are TGCGCCAGCAGCTTGGACGCCGGGACTGGATACAATGAG. Translated: CASSLDAGTGYNE. The full CDR3 protein reads CASSLDAGTGYNEQFF. The whole variable domain, filled in from reference TRBV5-1 and TRBJ2-1, reads KAGVTQTPRYLIKTRGQQVTLSCSPISGHRSVSWYQQTPGQGLQFLFEYFSETQRNKGNFPGRFSGRQFSNSRSEMNVSTLELGDSALYLCASSLDAGTGYNEQFFGPGTRLTVL.

Notes on this clone: The CDR3 extends 3 residues past the end of the read, so its final part is completed from the germline J gene. The chain carries TRBV7-3 and TRBJ2-3, with D unclear. The V gene's germline CDR1 is SGHTA and CDR2 FQGTGA. Trimming pared 5 bases from V and 5 bases from J, leaving 11 bases between. CDR3 length: 13 residues. This CDR3 is CASSPVPGDTQYF. CDR3 bases read: TGTGCCAGCAGCCCAGTGCCAGGAGATACG.

In the case of this clone: The read ends 3 residues early relative to the CDR3; the germline J gene fills the gap. The chain uses TRBV20-1 and TRBJ1-2, with 10 nucleotides matching TRBD1. V shed 0 bases, J shed 4 bases, and the junction held 5 bases outside the gene matches. CDR1 is DFQATT and CDR2 is SNEGSKA in the germline V gene (reference sequence). This CDR3 comprises 15 residues. The CDR3 loop is CSARDRDRGIYGYTF. The sequenced part of the CDR3 DNA is TGCAGTGCTAGAGACCGGGACAGGGGCATCTATGGC.

Of note for this clone: The read ends 3 residues shy of where the CDR3 ends; the end is completed using the germline J gene. The chain joins TRBV30 to TRBJ2-4; D perhaps matches TRBD1 (5 bases). The CDR3 has 13 residues. Germline values: CDR1 GTSNPN, CDR2 SVGIG (reference sequence). The CDR3 loop is CAWSVMGRGGQYF. The CDR3 DNA, read in part, is TGTGCCTGGAGTGTAATGGGTAGGGGCGGT.

As regards this clone: The read ends 3 residues before the CDR3 terminus; that terminus is restored from the germline J gene. The chain combines TRBV20-1 with TRBJ2-3, with 7 positions matching TRBD2. Germline loops: CDR1 DFQATT, CDR2 SNEGSKA (reference sequence). The CDR3 runs to 14 residues. V trimming: 2 bases; J trimming: 0 bases; junction bases outside the gene matches: 2. CDR3 amino acids: CSARLAESTDTQYF. CDR3 DNA, as far as it was read: TGCAGTGCTAGACTAGCGGAGAGCACAGATACG.

About this clone itself: Read coverage stops 3 residues before the CDR3 terminus; the germline J gene supplies the remainder. J is TRBJ2-7 and V is TRBV20-1, with D perhaps assigned TRBD1 or TRBD2 (6 bases each). This CDR3 region has 17 residues. Trimming cost V 0 bases and J 2 bases, with 20 bases left between them. Germline assignment: CDR1 DFQATT and CDR2 SNEGSKA (reference sequence). CDR3 DNA (partial): TGCAGTGCTAGAGATACGAGGAGGGGGACCGCCCCCTACGAG. It is translated as CSARDTRRGTAPYE. The entire CDR3 sequence reads CSARDTRRGTAPYEQYF.

A note on this clone: Sequencing ends 3 residues short of the CDR3 end; the germline J gene provides the rest. The chain carries TRBV6-1 and TRBJ2-7, with D unclear. The CDR3 extends over 12 amino acids. V gave up 1 base and J gave up 4 bases, with 5 bases separating them. The germline V gene has CDR1 MNHNS and CDR2 SASEGT. The sequenced CDR3 bases are TGTGCCAGCAGTGAAGGGCAATACGAG. This encodes CASSEGQYE. The entire CDR3 is CASSEGQYEQYF.

In regard to this clone: The read finishes 3 residues shy of the CDR3 end, and the germline J gene is used to complete it. V is TRBV6-2 or TRBV6-3 and J is TRBJ1-5; D is undetermined. With 1 base removed from V and 4 bases from J, the gap between germline ends came to 5 bases. This CDR3 has 13 amino acids. The germline gives CDR1 MNHEY, CDR2 SVGEGT. CDR3 DNA, as far as it was read: TGTGCCAGCAGTTACTGGCAGAATCAGCCC. This sequence encodes CASSYWQNQP. The complete CDR3 sequence is CASSYWQNQPQHF.

Notes on this clone: The sequenced fragment ends 3 residues before the CDR3 boundary, so the rest is inferred from the germline J gene. V usage is TRBV5-4 and J usage is TRBJ2-5, with TRBD2 as a possible D gene (6 bases). The CDR3 totals 14 residues. V lost 2 bases, J lost 3 bases, and 11 bases lay in between. Germline V lookup: CDR1 SGHNT, CDR2 YYREEE (reference sequence). CDR3 bases read: TGTGCCAGCAGCTTTTACGGAGGGGAAGAGACC. This sequence encodes CASSFYGGEET. The complete CDR3 protein is CASSFYGGEETQYF.

On this clone: Mismatch with germline at one junction end may stem from a read error. The CDR3 end is not reached by the read, which stops 3 residues before it; the germline J gene fills it in. V gene TRBV20-1 combines with J gene TRBJ2-5; possibly TRBD1 for D (7 bases). CDR3 length: 14 residues. Germline V gives CDR1 DFQATT, CDR2 SNEGSKA (reference sequence). The sequenced CDR3 bases are TGCAGTACTAGTTGGGCGGGACAGCAAGAGACC. Amino acids: CSTSWAGQQET. The entire CDR3 reads CSTSWAGQQETQYF.

CDR3 DNA (partial): TGCAGTGCTAGAGACTACAGGGAGAACACTGAA. Translation: CSARDYRENTE. The full CDR3 protein is CSARDYRENTEAFF. The rearrangement links TRBV20-1 to TRBJ1-1, with a weak D call TRBD1 (6 bases). The sequenced fragment ends 3 residues before the CDR3 boundary, so the rest is inferred from the germline J gene. The CDR3 totals 14 residues. Germline V gene sequence: CDR1 DFQATT, CDR2 SNEGSKA (reference sequence). The V end lost 0 bases, the J end lost 1 base, and 9 bases lay between the germline ends.

Points on this clone: The read halts 3 residues ahead of the CDR3 end, with the missing end drawn from the germline J gene. The chain joins TRBV5-1 to TRBJ1-2; TRBD1 agrees at 8 bases. V trimming: 4 bases; J trimming: 2 bases; junction bases outside the gene matches: 10. Germline assignment: CDR1 SGHRS and CDR2 YFSETQ. CDR3 length: 16 residues. The CDR3 sequence is CASSPRGQGGNYGYTF. Partial CDR3 DNA: TGCGCCAGCAGCCCCCGAGGACAGGGTGGGAACTATGGC. Full variable domain (rest looked up from reference TRBV5-1 and TRBJ1-2): KAGVTQTPRYLIKTRGQQVTLSCSPISGHRSVSWYQQTPGQGLQFLFEYFSETQRNKGNFPGRFSGRQFSNSRSEMNVSTLELGDSALYLCASSPRGQGGNYGYTFGSGTRLTVV.

About this clone itself: The DNA ends 3 residues before the CDR3 does, and the rest of the CDR3 is filled in from the germline J gene. The chain couples TRBV29-1 to TRBJ1-2, with a possible D match to TRBD1 (6 bases). Germline V gene lookup returns CDR1 SQVTM and CDR2 ANQGSEA. This CDR3 contains 13 residues. V was trimmed by 4 bases and J by 4 bases, leaving 13 bases between them. This chain's CDR3 is CSVVTGQGYGYTF. The sequenced CDR3 bases are TGCAGCGTTGTAACAGGGCAGGGCTATGGC.

On this clone itself: With the read ending 3 residues before the CDR3 end, the germline J gene is used to fill in that end. The J gene is TRBJ2-7, the V gene TRBV7-9, with D possibly matching TRBD1 (7 bases). V gave up 2 bases and J gave up 1 base, with 9 bases separating them. The CDR3 contains 14 residues. Per germline, CDR1 SEHNR and CDR2 FQNEAQ (reference sequence). The covered CDR3 bases are TGTGCCAGCAGCTTACAGGGGGGTTCCTACGAG. Translated: CASSLQGGSYE. The full CDR3 is CASSLQGGSYEQYF. Full variable domain (missing parts from reference TRBV7-9 and TRBJ2-7): DTGVSQNPRHKITKRGQNVTFRCDPISEHNRLYWYRQTLGQGPEFLTYFQNEAQLEKSRLLSDRFSAERPKGSFSTLEIQRTEQGDSAMYLCASSLQGGSYEQYFGPGTRLTVT.

Regarding this clone: Read coverage stops 3 residues before the CDR3 terminus; the germline J gene supplies the remainder. The rearrangement links TRBV7-8 to TRBJ1-2; TRBD1 agrees at 9 bases. V lost 1 base and J lost 4; bases outside the gene matches: 10. This CDR3 is 17 amino acids long. The germline V gene encodes CDR1 SGHVS and CDR2 FQNEAQ. CDR3 DNA (partial): TGTGCCAGCAGCTTAGTAGGCGCTTTGGGACAGGGCTATGGC. Residues: CASSLVGALGQGYG. Given in full, the CDR3 is CASSLVGALGQGYGYTF.

CDR3 protein: CASSQDLIQKNTEAFF. CDR3 DNA (partial): TGCGCCAGCAGCCAAGATCTGATCCAGAAGAACACTGAA. The chain combines TRBV4-1 with TRBJ1-1, with unresolved D. The read is 3 residues too short to cover the CDR3 end, so that end is filled in from the germline J gene. The germline V and J ends were trimmed by 0 bases and 1 base, with 12 bases remaining between them. Germline CDR1 is MGHRA and CDR2 is YSYEKL. This CDR3 contains 16 residues.

For this clone: At one end, the junction sequence differs from germline, possibly due to a read error. The read is 3 residues too short to cover the CDR3 end, so that end is filled in from the germline J gene. Additional DNA sequences in this sample encode the identical CDR3. This chain uses TRBV11-2 with TRBJ1-3; TRBD1 matches 9 bases. CDR3 length equals 15 residues. The V gene's germline CDR1 is SGHAT and CDR2 FQNNGV. CDR3 DNA, as far as it was read: TGTGCCAGCAGCTCATACAGGGGGCCCGGAAACACA. Translating gives CASSSYRGPGNT. The CDR3 reads in full as CASSSYRGPGNTIYF.

Remarks on this clone: The read ends 3 residues before the CDR3 terminus; that terminus is restored from the germline J gene. This chain links TRBV5-6 with TRBJ2-7; perhaps TRBD1 as D (6 bases). With 4 bases removed from V and 2 bases from J, the gap between germline ends came to 13 bases. The CDR3 runs to 14 residues. CDR1 is SGHDT, CDR2 YYEEEE, per germline. The chain's CDR3 is CASSQGWGTYEQYF. The covered CDR3 bases are TGTGCCAGCAGCCAGGGGTGGGGTACCTACGAG.

As concerns this clone: Read sequence stops 3 residues before the CDR3 end, and the germline J gene provides the missing end. The rearrangement joins TRBV7-2 to TRBJ1-2; TRBD1 aligns across 8 bases. CDR1 is SGHTA and CDR2 is FQGNSA in the germline V gene. The CDR3 contains 13 residues. The trim removed 5 bases at V and 4 bases at J, leaving 3 bases unmatched. The CDR3 DNA, read in part, is TGTGCCAGCAGCCCCGGACAGGGCTATGGC. It translates to CASSPGQGYG. The whole CDR3 sequence is CASSPGQGYGYTF.